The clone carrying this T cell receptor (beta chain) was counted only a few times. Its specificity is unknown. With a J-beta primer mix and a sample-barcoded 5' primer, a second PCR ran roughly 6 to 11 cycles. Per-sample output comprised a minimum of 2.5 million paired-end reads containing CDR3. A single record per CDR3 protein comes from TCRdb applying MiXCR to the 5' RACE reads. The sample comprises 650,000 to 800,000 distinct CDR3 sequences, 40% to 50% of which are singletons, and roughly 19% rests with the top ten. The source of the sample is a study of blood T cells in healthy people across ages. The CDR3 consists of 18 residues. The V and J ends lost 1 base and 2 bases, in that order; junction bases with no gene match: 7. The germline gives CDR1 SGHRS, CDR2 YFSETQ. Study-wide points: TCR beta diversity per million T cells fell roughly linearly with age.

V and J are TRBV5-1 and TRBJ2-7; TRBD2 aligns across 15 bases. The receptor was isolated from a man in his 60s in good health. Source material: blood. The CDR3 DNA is TGCGCCAGCAGCTTGATGACGGGACTAGCGGGGGGACCCTACGAGCAGTACTTC. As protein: CASSLMTGLAGGPYEQYF.